At least ten counts were recorded for the clone carrying this TCR beta chain. What it recognizes is unknown. The V end lost 5 bases, the J end lost 4 bases, and 17 bases lay between the germline ends. The germline V gene has CDR1 SEHNR and CDR2 FQNEAQ (reference sequence). The CDR3 length is 15 residues. The data are from a study of T cells after yellow fever vaccination. Study-level results: Abundant clonotypes from the bulk population could contaminate FACS-sorted repertoires.

As TCR cDNA was made by 5'RACE template switching, a universal primer site and UMIs were added. Via MiXCR, TCRdb re-called the 5' RACE reads, giving one row per CDR3 protein. Altogether about 320,000 distinct CDR3 sequences are present, 9.5% to 12% being singletons, with the ten largest covering about 3.3%. The J gene is TRBJ1-2, the V gene TRBV7-9, with D possibly being TRBD1 (6 bases). The receptor was isolated from a man aged 18 to 30 who received the YFV17D yellow fever vaccine. Material: CD4+ T cells sorted from PBMCs, obtained 45 days after the yellow fever booster vaccination. The CDR3 DNA is TGTGCCAGCAGCCAAAACCTCAGGGGTATCTATGGCTACACCTTC. This codes for CASSQNLRGIYGYTF. The full variable domain, completed using reference TRBV7-9 and TRBJ1-2, is DTGVSQNPRHKITKRGQNVTFRCDPISEHNRLYWYRQTLGQGPEFLTYFQNEAQLEKSRLLSDRFSAERPKGSFSTLEIQRTEQGDSAMYLCASSQNLRGIYGYTFGSGTRLTVV.